This T cell receptor beta chain comes out of a study of shared clonotypes between healthy human individuals. The study, taken as a whole, reports: It was the non-shared clonotypes that had lower generation probabilities than clonotypes shared by all four donors.

Samples underwent the assay at deep level. Genomic DNA from each subset was divided evenly over several immunoSEQ plates. Clones were read by immunoSEQ multiplex PCR, and TCRdb kept only the in-frame ones, dropping some. The repertoire holds more than 500,000 clones, approximately 95% seen once, with over 0.1% in the top ten. CD8 cells regarded as naive lacked CD45RO, were positively chosen for CCR7, and omitted terminally differentiated effector memory CD45RA+ cells. Caucasian adults living in Nashville, Tennessee, provided all samples. To note about this clone: The antigen is undetermined.

This receptor was obtained from a woman in her thirties in good health. Input material: naive CD8+ T cells sorted from blood.

For the CDR3, the DNA is TGTGCCAGCAGCGTAGAGGACAGTTCCGGCTACACCTTC. Translating gives CASSVEDSSGYTF. V is TRBV9 and J is TRBJ1-2; D possibly corresponds to TRBD1 (6 bases). The CDR3 length is 13 residues. Germline CDR1 SGDLS, CDR2 YYNGEE. Trimming left V 0 bases short and J 8 bases short, with 11 bases between.